This T cell receptor (beta chain) appears in the sequencing data of a study of breast tumors, draining lymph nodes, adjacent tissues. Study-level findings and limits: Tumor T cell lymph node origin was a supported hypothesis, not proven. Tumor repertoires ranked between lymph nodes and nontumor tissue in diversity, with V and J gene preferences.

By sample fraction, this clonotype is medium-sized (0.01 to 0.1%). Its antigen is currently unknown. Trimming stripped 4 bases from V and 4 bases from J, with 10 bases between. The V gene's germline CDR1 is SGDLS and CDR2 YYNGEE. This CDR3 comprises 13 residues. TCRdb redid the calling of the multiplex PCR reads with MiXCR, one entry per CDR3 protein. The data show roughly 16,000 distinct CDR3 sequences, around 60% seen once. This TCR was sampled from a female donor with breast cancer. Some clones in this sample may be carry-over from other donors' samples. The sample taken for sequencing was tumor-adjacent breast tissue. The chain joins TRBV9 to TRBJ2-3; D is undetermined. The CDR3 region is CASSIGLPDTQYF. The CDR3 DNA sequence: TGTGCCAGCAGCATAGGTTTACCAGATACGCAGTATTTT.